The rows below give T cell receptor beta chains drawn from one sample of a study of cytomegalovirus exposure and HLA in healthy donors. Produced via immunoSEQ multiplex PCR; TCRdb's table is partial and in-frame only. The top ten clones hold around 1.8% of a sample with around 220,000 clones, about 80% of them seen once. The specimen was PBMCs. Source of these receptors: a man in his late teens or twenties in good health and CMV-seronegative. Both conserved end residues are part of each CDR3. The D gene is left open where the match is weak. Size tells how often a clone was seen (once, few, many) or the class of an expanded clone, and some rows leave it out.

j_call v_call clone_size d_call cdr3_aa cdr3_nt
TRBJ2-7 TRBV10-3 - TRBD1 CAISEGTGIGEQYF TGTGCCATCAGTGAGGGGACAGGGATCGGCGAGCAGTACTTC
TRBJ2-7 TRBV12-5 - TRBD2 CASGHGGAYEQYF TGTGCTAGTGGTCACGGGGGGGCCTACGAGCAGTACTTC
TRBJ2-2 TRBV28 - TRBD1 CASTQVGTGDSGELFF TGTGCCAGCACTCAGGTGGGGACAGGGGACTCCGGGGAGCTGTTTTTT
TRBJ2-2 TRBV4-1 - - CASRGHMNTGELFF TGCGCCAGCAGAGGACACATGAACACCGGGGAGCTGTTTTTT
TRBJ1-6 TRBV5-6 - TRBD1 CASSPKDRDNSPLHF TGTGCCAGCAGCCCAAAGGACAGGGATAATTCACCCCTCCACTTT
TRBJ1-2 TRBV27 few - CASSFGHNPDGYTF TGTGCCAGCAGTTTCGGACACAACCCTGATGGCTACACCTTC
TRBJ1-3 TRBV6-5 - TRBD1 CASSFGDSVRNTIYF TGTGCCAGCAGTTTCGGGGACAGTGTACGAAACACCATATATTTT
TRBJ2-1 TRBV12-5 - TRBD1 CASGLWGQGATPSYNEQFF TGTGCTAGTGGATTGTGGGGACAGGGGGCGACCCCCTCCTACAATGAGCAGTTCTTC
TRBJ2-5 TRBV7-7 - TRBD2 CASSLGLAGTQETQYF TGTGCTAGCAGCTTGGGACTAGCGGGAACTCAAGAGACCCAGTACTTC
TRBJ1-2 TRBV6-6 - TRBD1 CASTVSGTGAGYTF TGTGCCAGCACTGTATCAGGGACAGGGGCTGGCTACACCTTC
TRBJ1-3 TRBV7-6 - - CASSSQPKHSGNTIYF TGTGCCAGCAGCTCACAACCGAAACACTCTGGAAACACCATATATTTT
TRBJ2-1 TRBV11-3 - TRBD2 CASSLSLSGSSNEQFF TGTGCCAGCAGCTTAAGCCTTAGCGGGAGTTCGAATGAGCAGTTCTTC
TRBJ1-1 TRBV7-8 - - CASSLDTLGTEAFF TGTGCCAGCAGCTTAGATACACTAGGCACTGAAGCTTTCTTT
TRBJ1-1 TRBV30 - TRBD1 CAWRGERDRARTSRMNTEAFF TGTGCCTGGAGGGGGGAGCGGGACAGGGCCCGTACGTCCAGGATGAACACTGAAGCTTTCTTT
TRBJ2-7 TRBV27 - TRBD2 CASILSAGGHEQYF TGTGCCAGCATCCTTTCAGCGGGAGGTCACGAGCAGTACTTC
TRBJ2-7 TRBV11-2 - TRBD1 CASSSSDRDYEQYF TGTGCCAGCAGCTCCTCGGACAGGGACTACGAGCAGTACTTC
TRBJ2-7 TRBV30 - TRBD2 CAFRLADFPYEQYF TGTGCCTTCAGACTAGCGGACTTCCCCTACGAGCAGTACTTC
TRBJ2-3 TRBV6-1 once - CASSESSTQYF TGTGCCAGCAGTGAATCGAGTACGCAGTATTTT
TRBJ1-1 TRBV4-3 - - CASSQDRELATEAFF TGCGCCAGCAGCCAAGACAGGGAACTAGCCACTGAAGCTTTCTTT
TRBJ1-2 TRBV9 - - CASSVGGSGTSYGYTF TGTGCCAGCAGCGTAGGGGGATCGGGAACCTCCTATGGCTACACCTTC
TRBJ1-1 TRBV11-1 - - CASSLYSEDSEAFF TGTGCCAGCAGCTTATACAGTGAGGACAGCGAAGCTTTCTTT
TRBJ1-4 TRBV6-6 few - CAISSLTGEKLFF TGTGCCATCTCGAGCCTTACGGGGGAAAAACTGTTTTTT
TRBJ1-1 TRBV30 - TRBD1 CAWSGQGNTEAFF TGTGCCTGGTCCGGACAGGGAAACACTGAAGCTTTCTTT
TRBJ2-3 TRBV7-2 - TRBD2 CASSWTSGTTDTQYF TGTGCCAGCAGCTGGACTAGCGGGACCACAGATACGCAGTATTTT
TRBJ1-2 TRBV5-1 - - CASSAAGVPYGYTF TGCGCCAGCAGCGCGGCAGGGGTTCCCTATGGCTACACCTTC
TRBJ2-4 TRBV28 - - CASSPLGGEDIQYF TGTGCCAGCAGTCCGTTAGGCGGGGAGGATATTCAGTACTTC
TRBJ1-4 TRBV5-1 - TRBD1 CASSLAQGAYEKLFF TGCGCCAGCAGCTTGGCACAGGGGGCATATGAAAAACTGTTTTTT
TRBJ1-6 TRBV13 - TRBD1 CASSPLTGSGSPLHF TGTGCCAGCAGCCCCCTGACAGGGTCAGGTTCACCCCTCCACTTT
TRBJ1-2 TRBV2 - - CASSIKQGNPNYGYTF TGTGCCAGCAGCATAAAACAGGGAAATCCCAACTATGGCTACACCTTC
TRBJ1-3 TRBV5-5 - TRBD1 CASSQDRGRNTIYF TGTGCCAGCAGCCAGGACAGGGGGAGAAACACCATATATTTT
TRBJ2-3 TRBV19 - - CASSTQEGDTQYF TGTGCCAGTAGTACCCAGGAGGGGGATACGCAGTATTTT
TRBJ2-5 TRBV7-2 - - CASSPRLEGETQYF TGTGCCAGCAGCCCCAGACTAGAGGGAGAGACCCAGTACTTC
TRBJ1-5 TRBV7-2 - - CASSRQVAEPQHF TGTGCCAGCAGCCGACAGGTCGCCGAGCCCCAGCATTTT
TRBJ1-2 TRBV10-3 - - CAISAGFGYTF TGTGCCATCAGTGCAGGATTTGGCTACACCTTC
TRBJ1-4 TRBV6-6 few - CASRWGDTEKLFF TGTGCCAGCAGGTGGGGAGATACTGAAAAACTGTTTTTT
TRBJ2-1 TRBV6-1 - TRBD1 CASREVLGTGAYNEQFF TGTGCCAGCAGGGAAGTTCTCGGGACAGGGGCCTACAATGAGCAGTTCTTC
TRBJ1-5 TRBV19 few TRBD1 CASSILRGINQPQHF TGTGCCAGTAGTATTCTCAGGGGGATCAATCAGCCCCAGCATTTT
TRBJ2-7 TRBV7-9 - - CASSFTGPSYEQYF TGTGCCAGCAGCTTCACAGGGCCCTCCTACGAGCAGTACTTC
TRBJ1-6 TRBV30 - - CAWSDYRARNSPLHF TGTGCCTGGAGTGACTACAGGGCGCGCAATTCACCCCTCCACTTT
TRBJ2-7 TRBV29-1 few TRBD2 CSVLPGGGSSYEQYF TGCAGCGTCCTCCCGGGGGGAGGCTCCTCCTACGAGCAGTACTTC
TRBJ2-7 TRBV6-1 - TRBD2 CASGSGGGSYEQYF TGTGCCAGCGGGTCGGGAGGGGGATCCTACGAGCAGTACTTC
TRBJ2-1 TRBV19 - TRBD2 CASSTLLLAGAYNEQFF TGTGCCAGTAGTACCCTTCTCCTAGCGGGGGCCTACAATGAGCAGTTCTTC
TRBJ1-5 TRBV27 - TRBD1 CASSSRGHQPQHF TGTGCCAGCAGTTCCAGGGGGCATCAGCCCCAGCATTTT
TRBJ2-7 TRBV5-4 - TRBD1 CASSYPGQGSEQYF TGTGCCAGCAGCTACCCGGGACAGGGATCCGAGCAGTACTTC
TRBJ1-2 TRBV7-9 few - CSSVLDRFGYTF TGTTCCAGCGTCCTCGACAGGTTCGGCTACACCTTC
TRBJ2-2 TRBV28 - TRBD2 CASSHLQPGGPGELFF TGTGCCAGCAGTCATCTCCAGCCGGGAGGGCCCGGGGAGCTGTTTTTT
TRBJ1-1 TRBV5-6 - TRBD1 CASSLVQGALFGAFF TGTGCCAGCAGCTTGGTACAGGGGGCTTTGTTTGGAGCTTTCTTT
TRBJ2-2 TRBV11-2 - - CASSLDRHLTGELFF TGTGCCAGCAGCTTAGATCGACACCTTACCGGGGAGCTGTTTTTT
TRBJ1-1 TRBV9 - - CASSPGGGTEAFF TGTGCCAGCAGCCCGGGGGGAGGGACTGAAGCTTTCTTT
TRBJ1-5 TRBV2 - TRBD1 CASSLTGGPNQPQHF TGTGCCAGCAGCCTTACAGGGGGCCCCAATCAGCCCCAGCATTTT
TRBJ2-1 TRBV7-8 once - CASSLAGRVYNEQFF TGTGCCAGCAGCTTAGCAGGGCGGGTCTACAATGAGCAGTTCTTC
TRBJ2-7 TRBV13 - TRBD1 CASSPRQGGGLEQYF TGTGCCAGCAGCCCGCGACAGGGGGGGGGTCTCGAGCAGTACTTC
TRBJ2-1 TRBV2 - - CASSWWESRDEQFF TGTGCCAGCAGTTGGTGGGAGTCTAGGGATGAGCAGTTCTTC
TRBJ2-5 TRBV6-4 few TRBD2 CASKSGGRETQYF TGTGCCAGCAAGAGCGGGGGGCGGGAGACCCAGTACTTC
TRBJ2-1 TRBV29-1 - - CSVGQPNEQFF TGCAGCGTCGGACAGCCCAATGAGCAGTTCTTC
TRBJ1-2 TRBV15 - - CATSPGSHLNYGYTF TGTGCCACCAGCCCGGGGTCCCACCTTAACTATGGCTACACCTTC
TRBJ2-7 TRBV7-6 - TRBD1 CASSPRQGSDYEQYF TGTGCCAGCAGCCCCCGACAGGGTTCTGACTACGAGCAGTACTTC
TRBJ2-3 TRBV7-2 - - CASSQSRGSSSTDTQYF TGTGCCAGCAGCCAATCCCGCGGGTCATCTAGCACAGATACGCAGTATTTT